This T cell receptor beta chain was recovered during a study of CD8 T cells in Susac syndrome. Random hexamers primed reverse transcription of about 0.45 to 1 ug RNA. TCRdb reprocessed the immunoSEQ multiplex PCR reads via MiXCR and lists one record per CDR3 protein. The table has some 190,000 distinct CDR3 sequences, about 95% seen once. Deletions cut 3 bases from V and 4 bases from J, with 10 bases between. This CDR3 region has 13 residues. CDR1 is GTSNPN and CDR2 is SVGIG in the germline V gene (reference sequence). This clonotype was obtained from a human donor in good health. Source material: CD4+ T cells from PBMCs. The chain joins TRBV30 to TRBJ1-5; possible D gene TRBD1, 6 bases. CDR3 DNA: TGTGCCTGGAGCGAGGACAGAAATCAGCCCCAGCATTTT. It specifies CAWSEDRNQPQHF.